This passage covers 29 T cell receptor beta chains from one sample sequenced in a study of shared clonotypes between healthy human individuals. Generated by immunoSEQ multiplex PCR, the TCRdb table keeps only in-frame clones and is missing some. Seen here are 2,100,000 or so clones, roughly 95% observed once, and the top ten hold 0.13%. Sequencing used naive CD4+ T cells sorted from blood. Documented subset: CD45RA+ positively selected. The source is a man aged 18 to 29 in good health.

The V gene is TRBV9, the J gene TRBJ2-7; D gene uncertain. Deletions cut 4 bases from V and 3 bases from J, with 11 bases between. The CDR3 is 13 amino acids. Germline values: CDR1 SGDLS, CDR2 YYNGEE. The DNA for the CDR3 is TGTGCCAGCAGCCCAGCTGGGGACTACGAGCAGTACTTC. This sequence encodes CASSPAGDYEQYF.

The chain combines TRBV5-4 with TRBJ2-5; perhaps TRBD1 as D (6 bases). The CDR3 is made up of 16 amino acids. V dropped 1 base and J dropped 3 bases, with 16 bases sitting between them. CDR1 is SGHNT, CDR2 YYREEE, per germline (reference sequence). The CDR3 here is CASSLLGARFEETQYF. The CDR3 bases are TGTGCCAGCAGCTTGTTGGGGGCGCGGTTTGAAGAGACCCAGTACTTC. The entire variable domain, with the rest obtained from reference TRBV5-4 and TRBJ2-5, is as follows: ETGVTQSPTHLIKTRGQQVTLRCSSQSGHNTVSWYQQALGQGPQFIFQYYREEENGRGNFPPRFSGLQFPNYSSELNVNALELDDSALYLCASSLLGARFEETQYFGPGTRLLVL.

V is TRBV30 and J is TRBJ2-2, with 7 bases fitting TRBD2. With V trimmed by 3 bases and J by 4 bases, 8 bases remained unmatched. Germline V CDR1 and CDR2: GTSNPN, SVGIG (reference sequence). CDR3 length: 15 amino acids. CDR3 protein: CAWRELAYFTGELFF. DNA of the CDR3: TGTGCCTGGAGAGAACTAGCGTACTTCACCGGGGAGCTGTTTTTT.

CDR3 coding DNA: TGTGCCAGCAGTTTAACAGGCCCCCGAGGCTACACCTTC. It is translated as CASSLTGPRGYTF. V gene TRBV6-6 combines with J gene TRBJ1-2, with D possibly TRBD1 on 5 matching bases. V was clipped by 4 bases and J by 8 bases, with 14 bases between them. Germline V lookup: CDR1 MNHNY, CDR2 SVGAGI (reference sequence). The CDR3 consists of 13 residues.

The chain employs TRBV11-2 and TRBJ1-1, with no clear D. CDR1 and CDR2 from the germline V gene are SGHAT and FQNNGV. Trimming took off 4 bases at V and 0 bases at J, with 6 bases between the two ends. The CDR3 is made up of 13 amino acids. The CDR3 nucleotides are TGTGCCAGCAGCTCGAAGCTGAACACTGAAGCTTTCTTT. It yields the protein CASSSKLNTEAFF. Together with reference TRBV11-2 and TRBJ1-1, the CDR3 gives the full variable domain: EAGVAQSPRYKIIEKRQSVAFWCNPISGHATLYWYQQILGQGPKLLIQFQNNGVVDDSQLPKDRFSAERLKGVDSTLKIQPAKLEDSAVYLCASSSKLNTEAFFGQGTRLTVV.

The chain employs TRBV4-3 and TRBJ1-5; 9 bases line up with TRBD1. After removal of 0 bases from V and 6 bases from J, the junction contained 3 bases not matched to a gene. The germline gives CDR1 LGHNA, CDR2 YSLEER. CDR3 length: 15 residues. The CDR3 coding sequence is TGCGCCAGCAGCCAAGAACAGGGGGCGGTTCAGCCCCAGCATTTT. It codes for CASSQEQGAVQPQHF.

This rearrangement joins TRBV12-5 to TRBJ2-1, with a possible D match to TRBD2 (7 bases). The CDR3 is 19 amino acids. V was shortened by 2 bases and J by 0 bases, with 20 bases between the two germline ends. Germline loops: CDR1 LGHNT, CDR2 FRNRAP. CDR3 coding DNA: TGTGCTAGTGGTTTGCGGCTAGTGCGCGGGGGCCACTCCTACAATGAGCAGTTCTTC. This codes for CASGLRLVRGGHSYNEQFF. Looking up the rest from reference TRBV12-5 and TRBJ2-1 gives the full variable domain: DARVTQTPRHKVTEMGQEVTMRCQPILGHNTVFWYRQTMMQGLELLAYFRNRAPLDDSGMPKDRFSAEMPDATLATLKIQPSEPRDSAVYFCASGLRLVRGGHSYNEQFFGPGTRLTVL.

This clone has a single count. V and J are TRBV9 and TRBJ2-5; D is tentatively TRBD1 or TRBD2 (5 bases each). This CDR3 contains 12 residues. V lost 0 bases, J lost 9 bases, and 9 bases lay in between. The germline V gene encodes CDR1 SGDLS and CDR2 YYNGEE. Here the CDR3 reads CASSVDLGPQYF. The CDR3 DNA reads TGTGCCAGCAGCGTAGATCTGGGACCCCAGTACTTC.

The gene calls are TRBV14 and TRBJ1-3; no definite D call. CDR1 and CDR2 from the germline V gene are SGHDN and FVKESK. The CDR3 is 16 amino acids. Trimming removed 0 bases at V and 8 bases at J, with 17 bases between. The CDR3 loop is CASSQEYGRLRDTIYF. The CDR3 DNA is TGTGCCAGCAGCCAAGAATACGGGCGGCTTCGAGACACCATATATTTT.

V usage is TRBV5-6 and J usage is TRBJ2-5; D not resolved. This CDR3 is 11 amino acids long. The V gene lost 3 bases and the J gene lost 5 bases, with 5 bases spanning the gap. CDR1 is SGHDT, CDR2 YYEEEE, per germline. CDR3 nucleotide sequence: TGTGCCAGCAGCTCGATGGAGACCCAGTACTTC. Its protein is CASSSMETQYF.

The rearrangement joins TRBV7-2 to TRBJ2-7; D remains ambiguous. The germline V gene has CDR1 SGHTA and CDR2 FQGNSA. The V end was cut by 2 bases, the J end by 3 bases, with 11 bases between. This CDR3 comprises 14 residues. The CDR3, as DNA: TGTGCCAGCAGCTTACAGGCCTCCCTCTACGAGCAGTACTTC. Protein product: CASSLQASLYEQYF.

This chain uses TRBV6-5 with TRBJ1-6, with no clear D. This CDR3 region has 13 residues. Germline values: CDR1 MNHEY, CDR2 SVGAGI. Trimming removed 7 bases from V and 7 bases from J, with 11 bases in between. The CDR3 sequence is CASKEGGNSPLHF. CDR3 bases: TGTGCCAGCAAAGAGGGTGGCAATTCACCCCTCCACTTT.

This chain connects TRBV9 to TRBJ2-1; TRBD2 might be the D (6 bases). CDR1 is SGDLS and CDR2 is YYNGEE in the germline V gene. Trimming left V 2 bases short and J 3 bases short, with 12 bases between. The CDR3 sequence is 15 residues long. CDR3 protein: CASSVISGNYNEQFF. Written as DNA, the CDR3 is TGTGCCAGCAGCGTTATTAGCGGTAACTACAATGAGCAGTTCTTC.

Concerning this clone itself: The sample holds other DNA sequences that translate to the same CDR3. This chain connects TRBV6-1 to TRBJ2-7; D perhaps matches TRBD2 (5 bases). The CDR3 has 14 residues. Per the germline V gene, CDR1 is MNHNS and CDR2 is SASEGT. V dropped 0 bases and J dropped 4 bases, with 10 bases sitting between them. The CDR3: CASSEATRGYEQYF. The CDR3 region has the DNA TGTGCCAGCAGTGAAGCGACCAGAGGGTACGAGCAGTACTTC.

This clone came up once. The chain links TRBV9 to TRBJ2-5, with TRBD1 matching over 8 bases. This CDR3 is 15 amino acids long. V dropped 4 bases and J dropped 5; count of bases not matched to a gene: 10. Looked up from germline, CDR1 is SGDLS and CDR2 is YYNGEE. The CDR3 sequence is CASSPRTGYTETQYF. CDR3 bases: TGTGCCAGCAGCCCCCGGACAGGGTATACGGAGACCCAGTACTTC.

The chain joins TRBV29-1 to TRBJ1-4; the match to TRBD1 covers 9 bases. The CDR3 runs to 13 residues. Losses at the gene ends were 6 bases for V and 4 bases for J; bases not matched to a gene: 3. CDR1 and CDR2 from the germline V gene are SQVTM and ANQGSEA. CDR3 residues: CSVRTGDNEKLFF. CDR3 nucleotide sequence: TGCAGCGTCAGGACAGGGGATAATGAAAAACTGTTTTTT.

The rearrangement joins TRBV11-3 to TRBJ1-4; no definite D call. V lost 0 bases, J lost 5 bases, and 13 bases lay in between. There are 16 residues in the CDR3. Per the germline V gene, CDR1 is SGHNT and CDR2 is YENEEA. CDR3 DNA: TGTGCCAGCAGCTTAGATCGTGCGGTCCCCAATGAAAAACTGTTTTTT. Its protein product is CASSLDRAVPNEKLFF.

The J gene is TRBJ2-5, the V gene TRBV15; D is perhaps TRBD2 (5 bases). The germline V gene has CDR1 LNHNV and CDR2 YYDKDF (reference sequence). The V gene lost 0 bases and the J gene lost 4 bases, with 15 bases spanning the gap. CDR3 length: 16 residues. CDR3 in amino acids: CATSRDGDSAGETQYF. The CDR3 DNA sequence: TGTGCCACCAGCAGAGATGGGGATAGCGCAGGAGAGACCCAGTACTTC.

The chain combines TRBV5-1 with TRBJ2-3; D is perhaps TRBD2 (6 bases). The CDR3 covers 15 residues. V lost 5 bases, J lost 3 bases, and 16 bases lay in between. CDR1 and CDR2 (germline): SGHRS, YFSETQ. The CDR3, as DNA: TGCGCCAGCAGGTCCGGACGGAGGGGAACAGATACGCAGTATTTT. Protein sequence: CASRSGRRGTDTQYF.

The genes are TRBV6-5 and TRBJ1-4, with D uncertain. Deletions cut 0 bases from V and 0 bases from J, with 5 bases between. There are 15 residues in the CDR3. Looked up from germline, CDR1 is MNHEY and CDR2 is SVGAGI. CDR3 sequence: CASSYSMTTNEKLFF. The CDR3 DNA sequence: TGTGCCAGCAGTTACTCCATGACAACTAATGAAAAACTGTTTTTT.

As for this clone: Other DNA sequences within the sample encode an identical CDR3. This chain connects TRBV5-1 to TRBJ2-1; TRBD1 matches 7 bases. The germline gives CDR1 SGHRS, CDR2 YFSETQ. The CDR3 spans 16 residues. V lost 0 bases, J lost 0 bases, and 3 bases stayed unmatched. CDR3 in DNA: TGCGCCAGCAGCTTGGGAGCAGGGGGCTCCTACAATGAGCAGTTCTTC. Amino acids: CASSLGAGGSYNEQFF.

This chain links TRBV5-4 with TRBJ1-2; D may be TRBD1 (5 bases). In germline, CDR1 is SGHNT, CDR2 YYREEE (reference sequence). Trimming removed 4 bases from V and 4 bases from J, with 23 bases in between. CDR3 length equals 17 residues. The DNA of the CDR3 is TGTGCCAGCAGCCAGTATTTAGCTTTGGGGGGGTCCTATGGCTACACCTTC. Translation gives CASSQYLALGGSYGYTF.

The chain carries TRBV2 and TRBJ2-7; 7 bases agree with TRBD1. CDR1 and CDR2 (germline): SNHLY, FYNNEI. The J segment lost 4 bases and the V segment lost 1 base, leaving 1 base of the junction unmatched. The CDR3 extends over 13 amino acids. CDR3 bases: TGTGCCAGCAGTGAAGAGGGGGCGTACGAGCAGTACTTC. It translates to CASSEEGAYEQYF. Using reference TRBV2 and TRBJ2-7 for the parts outside the CDR3, the full variable domain is EPEVTQTPSHQVTQMGQEVILRCVPISNHLYFYWYRQILGQKVEFLVSFYNNEISEKSEIFDDQFSVERPDGSNFTLKIRSTKLEDSAMYFCASSEEGAYEQYFGPGTRLTVT.

The chain uses TRBV6-1 and TRBJ2-4; D may correspond to TRBD1 or TRBD2 (5 bases each). In germline, CDR1 is MNHNS, CDR2 SASEGT. The CDR3 length is 14 residues. V was trimmed by 3 bases and J by 7 bases, leaving 13 bases between them. The CDR3: CASSDPGLSNIQYF. The DNA for the CDR3 is TGTGCCAGCAGTGACCCGGGGCTTTCGAACATTCAGTACTTC.

The chain carries TRBV6-1 and TRBJ1-2, with unresolved D. With 2 bases removed from V and 3 bases from J, the gap between germline ends came to 7 bases. This CDR3 has 13 amino acids. Per germline, CDR1 MNHNS and CDR2 SASEGT. The CDR3 loop is CASSEWADYGYTF. Here the CDR3 DNA reads TGTGCCAGCAGTGAATGGGCGGACTATGGCTACACCTTC.

J is TRBJ1-3 and V is TRBV21-1. TRBV21-1 is flagged as a pseudogene. This CDR3 spans 16 amino acids. CDR3 protein: CASSKLRKCSGNTIYF. Here the CDR3 DNA reads TGTGCCAGCAGCAAACTCCGAAAATGCTCTGGAAACACCATATATTTT.

The J gene is TRBJ2-5, the V gene TRBV10-1, with 13 bases matching TRBD2. The V gene's germline CDR1 is WNHNN and CDR2 SYGVQD (reference sequence). This CDR3 comprises 13 residues. The V segment lost 5 bases and the J segment 9 bases; nucleotides outside the gene matches: 3. CDR3 residues: CASSSLAGGPQYF. CDR3 coding DNA: TGCGCCAGCAGTTCACTAGCGGGAGGGCCCCAGTACTTC.

The chain carries TRBV30 and TRBJ2-7; D unresolved. In germline, CDR1 is GTSNPN, CDR2 SVGIG (reference sequence). Trimming removed 7 bases at V and 0 bases at J, with 7 bases between. This CDR3 has 11 residues. The CDR3 spells CAYVVSYEQYF. The CDR3 DNA is TGTGCCTACGTAGTCTCCTACGAGCAGTACTTC.

The chain recombines TRBV19 with TRBJ2-5; a weak D match, TRBD2 (6 bases). CDR1 is LNHDA, CDR2 SQIVND, per germline (reference sequence). V dropped 5 bases and J dropped 5 bases, with 15 bases sitting between them. CDR3 length: 14 residues. CDR3 in DNA: TGTGCCAGTAGTTCGGCTAGCGCTCCGGAGACCCAGTACTTC. It is translated as CASSSASAPETQYF.